Below, 20 T cell receptor beta chains from the same sample are listed, as sequenced in a study of T cell changes during pregnancy in multiple sclerosis. Clones were read by immunoSEQ multiplex PCR, and TCRdb kept only the in-frame ones, dropping some. The sample lists around 30,000 clones, roughly 87% occurring once. Sequences were derived from CD8+ T cells from peripheral blood mononuclear cells, sampled in the first trimester of pregnancy. These receptors were obtained from a female donor with multiple sclerosis, enrolled in a pregnancy study.

This chain uses TRBV13 with TRBJ2-5; D perhaps matches TRBD1 (5 bases). The V gene's germline CDR1 is PRHDT and CDR2 FYEKMQ (reference sequence). The V gene lost 6 bases and the J gene lost 1 base, with 15 bases spanning the gap. The CDR3 spans 15 residues. The CDR3 sequence: CASREGVGTQETQYF. The CDR3 nucleotides read TGTGCCAGCAGAGAAGGGGTGGGAACCCAAGAGACCCAGTACTTC.

The J gene is TRBJ2-3, the V gene TRBV6-5; 9 positions agree with TRBD2. Per the germline V gene, CDR1 is MNHEY and CDR2 is SVGAGI. The CDR3 sequence is 14 residues long. With 6 bases clipped from V and 6 bases from J, the junction kept 7 bases outside the gene matches. CDR3 loop: CASSSGLASDTQYF. CDR3 in DNA: TGTGCCAGCAGCTCGGGACTAGCATCGGATACGCAGTATTTT.

This clone has a single count. The chain has TRBV5-1 and TRBJ2-4; TRBD2 aligns across 9 bases. After removal of 0 bases from V and 6 bases from J, the junction contained 4 bases not matched to a gene. The CDR3 is made up of 15 amino acids. Germline-derived CDR1 and CDR2 are SGHRS and YFSETQ. The DNA of the CDR3 is TGCGCCAGCAGCTTGGAGGCGGGAGGGATAAACATTCAGTACTTC. Residues: CASSLEAGGINIQYF. Full variable domain (missing parts from reference TRBV5-1 and TRBJ2-4): KAGVTQTPRYLIKTRGQQVTLSCSPISGHRSVSWYQQTPGQGLQFLFEYFSETQRNKGNFPGRFSGRQFSNSRSEMNVSTLELGDSALYLCASSLEAGGINIQYFGAGTRLSVL.

This clone was detected only once. This rearrangement joins TRBV27 to TRBJ2-1, with TRBD2 identical over 7 bases. V trimming: 5 bases; J trimming: 4 bases; junction bases outside the gene matches: 8. Germline-derived CDR1 and CDR2 are MNHEY and SMNVEV (reference sequence). This CDR3 is built from 15 residues. CDR3 protein: CASSIRDYLYNEQFF. The DNA for the CDR3 is TGTGCCAGCAGTATCCGGGACTATCTGTACAATGAGCAGTTCTTC.

The table lists this clone with a few counts. The chain joins TRBV6-4 to TRBJ2-1; 8 nucleotides agree with TRBD2. The CDR3 runs to 13 residues. V was pared by 5 bases and J by 4 bases, with 1 base of the junction left unmatched. Germline V gene sequence: CDR1 MRHNA, CDR2 SNTAGT. CDR3 nucleotides: TGTGCCAGCAGTAGCGGGAGTTACAATGAGCAGTTCTTC. Protein sequence: CASSSGSYNEQFF.

The chain couples TRBV28 to TRBJ2-7, with TRBD2 matching over 9 bases. Trimming took 8 bases from V and 4 from J; bases not matched to a gene: 3. From germline, CDR1 is MDHEN and CDR2 SYDVKM. The CDR3 spans 12 residues. CDR3 in amino acids: CASWTSAYEQYF. The CDR3 DNA sequence: TGTGCCAGCTGGACTAGCGCATACGAGCAGTACTTC.

The sample holds one count of this clone. V gene TRBV2 combines with J gene TRBJ1-6; TRBD1 agrees at 7 bases. This CDR3 spans 16 amino acids. V lost 1 base to trimming and J lost 2 bases; unmatched junction nucleotides: 2. CDR1 and CDR2 (germline): SNHLY, FYNNEI. The CDR3 here is CASSEEQGTYNSPLHF. Here the CDR3 DNA reads TGTGCCAGCAGTGAAGAACAGGGGACCTATAATTCACCCCTCCACTTT.

The J gene is TRBJ1-4, the V gene TRBV4-1; 9 bases are a match to TRBD1. The CDR3 covers 15 residues. Germline V gene lookup returns CDR1 MGHRA and CDR2 YSYEKL. Unmatched junction bases numbered 2, after V lost 1 base and J lost 5 bases. CDR3 DNA: TGCGCCAGCAGCCAAGGGGACAGGGACAATGAAAAACTGTTTTTT. It is translated as CASSQGDRDNEKLFF.

The chain uses TRBV7-8 and TRBJ2-3, with 12 bases that match TRBD2. The CDR3 extends over 16 amino acids. Looked up from germline, CDR1 is SGHVS and CDR2 is FQNEAQ. The junction had 7 bases not matched to a gene; V was cut back by 3 bases and J by 6 bases. The CDR3, as DNA: TGTGCCAGCAGCTTTCTAGCGGGGGGGGCCGCGGATACGCAGTATTTT. Translating gives CASSFLAGGAADTQYF.

J is TRBJ2-1 and V is TRBV7-2, with 8 bases that match TRBD2. V trimming: 1 base; J trimming: 9 bases; junction bases outside the gene matches: 5. This CDR3 is 14 amino acids long. Germline V lookup: CDR1 SGHTA, CDR2 FQGNSA. The CDR3 sequence is CASSLDGGAFEQFF. CDR3 coding DNA: TGTGCCAGCAGCTTAGACGGGGGGGCGTTTGAGCAGTTCTTC.

The CDR3 here is CASSQDLGSSGSYEQYF. The CDR3 DNA reads TGCGCCAGCAGCCAAGATCTTGGTAGTAGCGGATCCTACGAGCAGTACTTC. The chain employs TRBV4-3 and TRBJ2-7, with D maybe TRBD2 (6 bases). V lost 0 bases, J lost 1 base, and 16 bases lay in between. The CDR3 is 17 residues long. Looked up from germline, CDR1 is LGHNA and CDR2 is YSLEER.

Regarding this clone: Different DNA sequences within this sample yield the same CDR3. This chain connects TRBV6-5 to TRBJ1-4; no firm D call. Germline V gene data show CDR1 as MNHEY and CDR2 as SVGAGI. V lost 2 bases and J 0 bases, leaving 7 bases between the germline ends. CDR3 length: 15 amino acids. CDR3 nucleotide sequence: TGTGCCAGCAGTTACGAGGGTGCAACTAATGAAAAACTGTTTTTT. This sequence encodes CASSYEGATNEKLFF.

J is TRBJ1-5 and V is TRBV4-3; D not resolved. This CDR3 has 13 amino acids. With 0 bases removed from V and 5 bases from J, the gap between germline ends came to 5 bases. Germline CDR1 is LGHNA and CDR2 is YSLEER. The CDR3 bases are TGCGCCAGCAGCCAAGATCTCGATCAGCCCCAGCATTTT. Amino acids: CASSQDLDQPQHF.

The chain combines TRBV5-8 with TRBJ2-2, with TRBD2 matching 8 bases. V was pared by 0 bases and J by 7 bases, with 5 bases of the junction left unmatched. The CDR3 runs to 15 residues. Germline V gene sequence: CDR1 SGHTS, CDR2 YDEGEE. In DNA form, the CDR3 reads TGTGCCAGCAGCTTGGACGGGGGGGCTGGCGGGGAGCTGTTTTTT. Translated, it gives CASSLDGGAGGELFF.

The chain combines TRBV4-3 with TRBJ2-7; 9 bases agree with TRBD1. The CDR3 sequence is 15 residues long. V trimming: 2 bases; J trimming: 2 bases; junction bases outside the gene matches: 4. Germline values: CDR1 LGHNA, CDR2 YSLEER. The CDR3 DNA follows: TGCGCCAGCAGCCAATTGACAGGGGGAACCTACGAGCAGTACTTC. Protein product: CASSQLTGGTYEQYF.

CDR3 residues: CAISEGGGEEKLFF. CDR3 sequence (DNA): TGTGCCATCAGTGAAGGAGGGGGCGAGGAAAAACTGTTTTTT. The chain has TRBV10-3 and TRBJ1-4, with 7 bases that match TRBD1. V lost 3 bases, J lost 8 bases, and 6 bases stayed unmatched. Per the germline V gene, CDR1 is ENHRY and CDR2 is SYGVKD. The length of the CDR3 is 14 residues.

The V and J genes are TRBV4-3 and TRBJ2-1; weak D call: TRBD1 (6 bases). V lost 1 base, J lost 4 bases, and 17 bases lay in between. Germline CDR1 and CDR2: LGHNA and YSLEER. This CDR3 contains 17 residues. The CDR3 DNA sequence: TGCGCCAGCAGCCAAGCATTGGACGCAGGGGCGTACAATGAGCAGTTCTTC. This gives the protein CASSQALDAGAYNEQFF.

This clone was counted a single time. The V call is TRBV15, the J call TRBJ2-2, with D hard to call. The CDR3 is 14 amino acids. With 0 bases removed from V and 5 bases from J, the gap between germline ends came to 7 bases. Germline V gene data show CDR1 as LNHNV and CDR2 as YYDKDF (reference sequence). CDR3 sequence (DNA): TGTGCCACCAGCAGAGATAGAGGAACCGGGGAGCTGTTTTTT. It codes for CATSRDRGTGELFF.

This clone has just a few counts. This chain uses TRBV10-3 with TRBJ2-7, with D maybe TRBD1 (6 bases). The CDR3 contains 15 residues. Trimming removed 6 bases from V and 3 bases from J, with 18 bases in between. The germline V gene has CDR1 ENHRY and CDR2 SYGVKD. The CDR3 DNA follows: TGTGCCATCAGCCTAGACAGGACGGAGCACTACGAGCAGTACTTC. It codes for CAISLDRTEHYEQYF.

CDR3 sequence (DNA): TGTGCCAGCAGTTGGAGTTGGAATCAGCCCCAGCATTTT. This codes for CASSWSWNQPQHF. The chain is built from TRBV7-2 and TRBJ1-5; no reliable D call. CDR1 is SGHTA and CDR2 is FQGNSA in the germline V gene. V lost 6 bases and J lost 4, with 10 bases in between. This CDR3 has 13 amino acids.